These 30 T cell receptor beta chains were sequenced from one sample in a study of blood T cell repertoires in COVID-19. This table comes from immunoSEQ multiplex PCR, and its TCRdb copy is limited to in-frame clones, with some not included. Of approximately 130,000 clones in the sample, around 76% were seen once. Input material: peripheral blood. These receptors were obtained from a human donor in a cohort sampled during active COVID-19.

This clone was observed once. The rearrangement links TRBV5-4 to TRBJ2-7; 7 positions match TRBD1. Germline trimming cut 0 bases from V and 1 base from J; bases unmatched to any gene: 4. Looked up from germline, CDR1 is SGHNT and CDR2 is YYREEE (reference sequence). The CDR3 is 15 residues long. DNA of the CDR3: TGTGCCAGCAGCTTGGCCGCGACAGGGTCCTACGAGCAGTACTTC. Protein product: CASSLAATGSYEQYF.

The rearrangement links TRBV23-1 to TRBJ1-2, with TRBD1 as a possible D gene (6 bases). TRBV23-1 is an ORF; its function is uncertain. The V end lost 3 bases, the J end lost 7 bases, and 15 bases lay between the germline ends. This CDR3 has 14 amino acids. CDR3 DNA sequence: TGCGCCAGCAGTCAGGGGGCAGGGATGAGTGGCTACACCTTC. Amino acid sequence: CASSQGAGMSGYTF.

The chain carries TRBV5-1 and TRBJ1-2, with D possibly matching TRBD1 (5 bases). The CDR3 sequence is 14 residues long. Germline V gives CDR1 SGHRS, CDR2 YFSETQ. Trimming took 2 bases from V and 3 from J, leaving 11 bases between them. The CDR3 reads CASSLSGGDYGYTF. The CDR3 DNA follows: TGCGCCAGCAGCTTAAGCGGGGGAGACTATGGCTACACCTTC.

The chain employs TRBV7-9 and TRBJ2-7; D is possibly TRBD1 (5 bases). Trimming left V 2 bases short and J 0 bases short, with 14 bases between. The CDR3 consists of 16 residues. The germline CDR1 and CDR2 sequences are SEHNR and FQNEAQ (reference sequence). For the CDR3, the DNA is TGTGCCAGCAGCTTATCATTGACAGCTAACTCCTACGAGCAGTACTTC. This codes for CASSLSLTANSYEQYF.

The rearrangement links TRBV19 to TRBJ1-5; a possible D gene is TRBD1 (6 bases). This CDR3 is 14 amino acids long. Germline CDR1 LNHDA, CDR2 SQIVND (reference sequence). Trimming removed 6 bases from V and 9 bases from J, with 18 bases in between. The CDR3, as DNA: TGTGCCAGTAGGCCCCGACAGGCCCAGTGGCCCCAGCATTTT. Encoded protein: CASRPRQAQWPQHF.

This clone has only a few counts. The CDR3 sequence is CASSLQGAANTEAFF. The CDR3 DNA is TGCGCCAGCAGCTTGCAGGGCGCAGCTAACACTGAAGCTTTCTTT. J is TRBJ1-1 and V is TRBV5-1, with D maybe TRBD1 (5 bases). V lost 1 base, J lost 2 bases, and 12 bases lay in between. Germline values: CDR1 SGHRS, CDR2 YFSETQ. The CDR3 spans 15 residues.

The chain has TRBV10-2 and TRBJ1-2, with D unresolved. V was shortened by 8 bases and J by 3 bases, with 13 bases between the two germline ends. The CDR3 contains 13 residues. Germline CDR1 is WSHSY and CDR2 is SAAADI. The CDR3 here is CASRLPRDYGYTF. The CDR3 region has the DNA TGCGCCAGCCGACTTCCTCGGGACTATGGCTACACCTTC.

A single count supports this clone. The chain links TRBV12-3 or TRBV12-4 to TRBJ1-2; D is unresolved. Trimming took 7 bases from V and 6 from J, leaving 15 bases between them. The CDR3 sequence is 13 residues long. DNA for the CDR3: TGTGCCAGCACCAAGGACGGGAGGGATGGCTACACCTTC. It translates to CASTKDGRDGYTF.

V and J are TRBV7-6 and TRBJ1-2; 11 positions match TRBD1. V lost 5 bases and J lost 4; bases outside the gene matches: 12. This CDR3 comprises 17 residues. Germline V CDR1 and CDR2: SGHVS, FNYEAQ. The CDR3 sequence: CASSLGQGATPSYGYTF. CDR3 bases: TGTGCCAGCAGCCTAGGACAGGGGGCAACCCCTTCCTATGGCTACACCTTC.

The genes are TRBV9 and TRBJ1-1; 9 bases map to TRBD1. J gave up 5 bases and V 4 bases, and 18 bases lay outside the gene matches. The CDR3 is 18 amino acids. The germline gives CDR1 SGDLS, CDR2 YYNGEE. As DNA, the CDR3 is TGTGCCAGCAGCCCGCGAGGGGGACAGGGTAACCGGAATACTGAAGCTTTCTTT. Encoded protein: CASSPRGGQGNRNTEAFF.

The CDR3 bases are TGTGCCAGCTCACCAATGGCGGGGGGTTTAAACATTCAGTACTTC. As protein: CASSPMAGGLNIQYF. The V and J genes are TRBV18 and TRBJ2-4; 8 bases map to TRBD2. V was clipped by 2 bases and J by 6 bases; unmatched bases: 6. In germline, CDR1 is KGHSH, CDR2 LQKENI. The CDR3 sequence is 15 residues long.

The chain joins TRBV5-1 to TRBJ2-5, with D maybe TRBD2 (6 bases). This CDR3 region has 15 residues. Trimming took off 9 bases at V and 4 bases at J, with 22 bases between the two ends. Germline CDR1 SGHRS, CDR2 YFSETQ. The CDR3 sequence is CATRLGGGSGETQYF. In DNA, the CDR3 is TGCGCCACCCGGCTTGGTGGGGGGAGCGGAGAGACCCAGTACTTC.

The chain has TRBV5-1 and TRBJ2-7; the D gene is possibly TRBD1 (6 bases). V lost 3 bases, J lost 5 bases, and 12 bases lay in between. CDR1 SGHRS and CDR2 YFSETQ come from the germline V gene. CDR3 length equals 13 residues. DNA for the CDR3: TGCGCCAGCAGCTCCAAACAGGGAAACGAGCAGTACTTC. This sequence encodes CASSSKQGNEQYF.

This rearrangement joins TRBV4-1 to TRBJ2-1; a possible D gene is TRBD2 (7 bases). Germline V gene data show CDR1 as MGHRA and CDR2 as YSYEKL. The germline V and J ends were trimmed by 1 base and 3 bases, with 13 bases remaining between them. The CDR3 sequence is 16 residues long. The CDR3 DNA sequence: TGCGCCAGCAGCCAAGGGTTGAGGGGGGGCTACAATGAGCAGTTCTTC. Translated, it gives CASSQGLRGGYNEQFF.

This chain uses TRBV30 with TRBJ2-7; D possibly corresponds to TRBD2 (6 bases). The CDR3 consists of 13 residues. Trimming removed 2 bases at V and 12 bases at J, with 20 bases between. Germline assignment: CDR1 GTSNPN and CDR2 SVGIG (reference sequence). CDR3 nucleotides: TGTGCCTGGAGTACGGGGGATGCGGGCCGTATGTACTTC. Its protein product is CAWSTGDAGRMYF. The entire variable domain, with the rest obtained from reference TRBV30 and TRBJ2-7, is as follows: SQTIHQWPATLVQPVGSPLSLECTVEGTSNPNLYWYRQAAGRGLQLLFYSVGIGQISSEVPQNLSASRPQDRQFILSSKKLLLSDSGFYLCAWSTGDAGRMYFGPGTRLTVT.

This clone was detected a few times. This chain connects TRBV6-5 to TRBJ1-4; 7 positions match TRBD1. The CDR3 loop spans 14 amino acids. Germline V gives CDR1 MNHEY, CDR2 SVGAGI. The trim removed 3 bases at V and 8 bases at J, leaving 6 bases unmatched. Written as DNA, the CDR3 is TGTGCCAGCAGTTATTCAGGGGGTAGAGAAAAACTGTTTTTT. It yields the protein CASSYSGGREKLFF.

This chain uses TRBV25-1 with TRBJ1-2; 8 nucleotides agree with TRBD1. Germline V gene lookup returns CDR1 MGHDK and CDR2 SYGVNS. The CDR3 extends over 13 amino acids. Trimming cost V 3 bases and J 8 bases; bases outside gene matches: 5. Written as DNA, the CDR3 is TGTGCCAGCAGTGAGGACAGGGTGAAAGGCTACACCTTC. Translated: CASSEDRVKGYTF.

The gene calls are TRBV10-2 and TRBJ2-1; 14 bases agree with TRBD2. CDR1 WSHSY and CDR2 SAAADI come from the germline V gene. Trimming took 6 bases from V and 12 from J; bases not matched to a gene: 7. CDR3 length: 14 amino acids. CDR3 region: CASSPGTSGGGQFF. CDR3 in DNA: TGCGCCAGCAGCCCCGGGACTAGCGGGGGAGGGCAGTTCTTC.

This clone occurred once. The rearrangement links TRBV9 to TRBJ2-2; 7 bases agree with TRBD1. Trimming cost V 3 bases and J 4 bases; bases outside gene matches: 6. The CDR3 totals 15 residues. Per the germline V gene, CDR1 is SGDLS and CDR2 is YYNGEE. CDR3 amino acids: CASSGSTGSTGELFF. The CDR3 region has the DNA TGTGCCAGCAGCGGATCGACAGGGTCCACCGGGGAGCTGTTTTTT.

J is TRBJ2-7 and V is TRBV6-5; D might be TRBD1 (6 bases). V lost 7 bases to trimming and J lost 4 bases, with 20 bases between them. The germline V gene encodes CDR1 MNHEY and CDR2 SVGAGI. The CDR3 is 15 amino acids. CDR3 sequence reads: CASTPPGDGLYEQYF. CDR3 DNA sequence: TGTGCCAGCACTCCTCCAGGGGACGGTTTGTACGAGCAGTACTTC.

The chain employs TRBV9 and TRBJ2-7, with 9 bases identical to TRBD1. This CDR3 comprises 16 residues. The V gene's germline CDR1 is SGDLS and CDR2 YYNGEE. V shed 3 bases and J 6 bases; nucleotides not matched to a gene: 13. The DNA for the CDR3 is TGTGCCAGCAGCGGAGGGAGGGGACAGGGACCGGTCGAGCAGTACTTC. Translated: CASSGGRGQGPVEQYF.

This sequence joins TRBV2 and TRBJ1-1; D not certain. CDR3 length: 10 residues. The V gene's germline CDR1 is SNHLY and CDR2 FYNNEI. DNA of the CDR3: TGTGCAGAGTGGAACACTGAAGCTTTCTTT. It encodes CAEWNTEAFF.

This chain uses TRBV28 with TRBJ1-2; 9 positions match TRBD1. The CDR3 runs to 15 residues. The J segment lost 6 bases and the V segment lost 6 bases, leaving 11 bases of the junction unmatched. Looked up from germline, CDR1 is MDHEN and CDR2 is SYDVKM. The CDR3 reads CASSFGTGRRNGYTF. The CDR3 DNA is TGTGCCAGCAGCTTCGGGACAGGGAGGAGGAATGGCTACACCTTC.

This clone was recorded once. The rearrangement joins TRBV6-5 to TRBJ1-2; 8 nucleotides agree with TRBD1. CDR1 is MNHEY, CDR2 SVGAGI, per germline. The CDR3 runs 13 residues. The V gene end was trimmed by 5 bases and the J gene end by 4 bases; junction bases not matched to a gene: 3. CDR3 sequence (DNA): TGTGCCAGCAGTCCACAGGGGGGCTATGGCTACACCTTC. Translation gives CASSPQGGYGYTF.

V gene TRBV2 combines with J gene TRBJ2-5, with D perhaps TRBD2 (7 bases). Trimming stripped 3 bases from V and 4 bases from J, with 12 bases between. In germline, CDR1 is SNHLY, CDR2 FYNNEI. The CDR3 runs to 14 residues. The CDR3 DNA follows: TGTGCCAGCAGTGAGGGGAGGGGGGTAGAGACCCAGTACTTC. Amino acids: CASSEGRGVETQYF.

This chain joins TRBV9 and TRBJ1-2; 8 bases map to TRBD1. The junction had 6 bases not matched to a gene; V was cut back by 0 bases and J by 2 bases. CDR1 is SGDLS, CDR2 YYNGEE, per germline. The CDR3 sequence is 16 residues long. The CDR3 protein is CASSVGAGQGNYGYTF. The CDR3 nucleotides are TGTGCCAGCAGCGTAGGAGCTGGACAGGGCAACTATGGCTACACCTTC.

This sequence joins TRBV4-2 and TRBJ2-2, with 9 bases fitting TRBD1. V lost 1 base, J lost 3 bases, and 9 bases stayed unmatched. The germline CDR1 and CDR2 sequences are LGHNA and YNFKEQ. This CDR3 has 18 residues. The CDR3 DNA is TGTGCCAGCAGCCAAGTTACGGGACAGGGTGACTACACCGGGGAGCTGTTTTTT. Protein: CASSQVTGQGDYTGELFF.

Only one count was recorded for this clone. The chain carries TRBV29-1 and TRBJ1-2; D may be TRBD1 (5 bases). CDR1 SQVTM and CDR2 ANQGSEA come from the germline V gene. Trimming cost V 5 bases and J 3 bases, with 10 bases left between them. The CDR3 extends over 12 amino acids. This CDR3 reads CSVRPGDYGYTF. Written as DNA, the CDR3 is TGCAGCGTTAGGCCGGGGGACTATGGCTACACCTTC.

The sample holds a few counts of this clone. The J gene is TRBJ1-4, the V gene TRBV14; D perhaps matches TRBD1 (6 bases). The germline V and J ends were trimmed by 1 base and 0 bases, with 21 bases remaining between them. This CDR3 spans 20 amino acids. CDR1 and CDR2 from the germline V gene are SGHDN and FVKESK. The CDR3 spells CASSQGFFLGTIATNEKLFF. The CDR3 DNA is TGTGCCAGCAGCCAAGGATTTTTTTTGGGGACAATCGCAACTAATGAAAAACTGTTTTTT.

V is TRBV11-2 and J is TRBJ1-2, with a tentative D call TRBD1 (5 bases). Deletions cut 0 bases from V and 11 bases from J, with 13 bases between. Germline V gene lookup returns CDR1 SGHAT and CDR2 FQNNGV. The CDR3 is 13 residues long. The CDR3 nucleotides read TGTGCCAGCAGCTTAGATCTAGGGGCAGGGTACACCTTC. Its translation is CASSLDLGAGYTF. The whole variable domain, remainder taken from reference TRBV11-2 and TRBJ1-2, is EAGVAQSPRYKIIEKRQSVAFWCNPISGHATLYWYQQILGQGPKLLIQFQNNGVVDDSQLPKDRFSAERLKGVDSTLKIQPAKLEDSAVYLCASSLDLGAGYTFGSGTRLTVV.